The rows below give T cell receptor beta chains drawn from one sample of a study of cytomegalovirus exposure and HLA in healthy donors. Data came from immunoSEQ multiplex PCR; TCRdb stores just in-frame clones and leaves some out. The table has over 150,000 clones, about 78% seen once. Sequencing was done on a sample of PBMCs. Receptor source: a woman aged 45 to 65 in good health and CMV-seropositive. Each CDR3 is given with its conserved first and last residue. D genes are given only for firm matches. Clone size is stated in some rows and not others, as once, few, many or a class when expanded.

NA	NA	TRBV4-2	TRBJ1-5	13	CASSQDQGQPQHF	TGTGCCAGCAGCCAAGATCAGGGGCAGCCCCAGCATTTT
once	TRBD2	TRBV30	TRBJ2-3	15	CAWSWRRGGTDTQYF	TGTGCCTGGAGCTGGAGGCGGGGGGGCACAGATACGCAGTATTTT
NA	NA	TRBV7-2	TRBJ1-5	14	CASSLDSFNQPQHF	TGTGCCAGCAGCTTAGACAGCTTCAATCAGCCCCAGCATTTT
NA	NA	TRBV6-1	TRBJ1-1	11	CARNRSTEAFF	TGTGCCAGGAACAGAAGCACTGAAGCTTTCTTT
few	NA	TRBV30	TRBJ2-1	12	CAWSRTYNEQFF	TGTGCCTGGAGCCGGACTTACAATGAGCAGTTCTTC
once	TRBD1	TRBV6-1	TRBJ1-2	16	CASSERGTGPNYGYTF	TGTGCCAGCAGTGAACGGGGGACAGGGCCTAACTATGGCTACACCTTC
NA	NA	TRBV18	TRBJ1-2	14	CASSPQFRVEGYTF	TGTGCCAGCTCACCACAATTCAGGGTGGAAGGCTACACCTTC
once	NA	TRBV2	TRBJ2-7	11	CASSEAYEQYF	TGTGCCAGCAGTGAAGCCTACGAGCAGTACTTC
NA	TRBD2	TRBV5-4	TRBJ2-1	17	CASSRTSGGSSYNEQFF	TGTGCCAGCAGCCGGACTAGCGGGGGGAGCTCCTACAATGAGCAGTTCTTC
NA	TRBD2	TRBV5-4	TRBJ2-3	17	CASSLAIAGGQTDTQYF	TGTGCCAGCAGCTTGGCCATAGCGGGGGGCCAAACAGATACGCAGTATTTT
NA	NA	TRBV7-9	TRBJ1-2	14	CASSLQGTNYGYTF	TGTGCCAGCAGCTTGCAGGGAACTAACTATGGCTACACCTTC
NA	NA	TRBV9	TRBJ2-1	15	CASSVRQDSYNEQFF	TGTGCCAGCAGCGTCCGACAGGACTCCTACAATGAGCAGTTCTTC
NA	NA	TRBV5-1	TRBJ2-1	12	CASSPEGGKQFF	TGCGCCAGCAGCCCGGAGGGGGGGAAGCAGTTCTTC
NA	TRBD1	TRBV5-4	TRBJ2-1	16	CASSSGGTGGSGEQFF	TGTGCCAGCAGCTCGGGGGGGACAGGGGGCTCTGGGGAGCAGTTCTTC
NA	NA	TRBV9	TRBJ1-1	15	CASSVENRVGAEAFF	TGTGCCAGCAGCGTAGAGAACAGGGTTGGAGCTGAAGCTTTCTTT